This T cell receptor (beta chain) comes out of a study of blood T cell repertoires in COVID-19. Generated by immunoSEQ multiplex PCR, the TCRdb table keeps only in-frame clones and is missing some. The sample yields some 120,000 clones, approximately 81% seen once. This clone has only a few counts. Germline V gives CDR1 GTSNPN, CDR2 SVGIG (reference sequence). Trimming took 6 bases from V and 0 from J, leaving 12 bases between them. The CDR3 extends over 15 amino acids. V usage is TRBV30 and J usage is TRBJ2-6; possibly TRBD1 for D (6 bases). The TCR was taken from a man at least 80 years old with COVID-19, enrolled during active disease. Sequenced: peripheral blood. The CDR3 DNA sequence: TGTGCCTGCTCCCAAGGGGGCTCTGGGGCCAACGTCCTGACTTTC. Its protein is CACSQGGSGANVLTF.